A single sample is the source of the 23 T cell receptor beta chains below, sequenced in a study of T cell changes during pregnancy in multiple sclerosis. TCRdb's copy holds only in-frame clones and misses some; the assay was immunoSEQ multiplex PCR. The table includes some 60,000 clones, around 93% detected once. The sequenced sample was peripheral blood, obtained after pregnancy. Receptors originate from a female donor with multiple sclerosis, enrolled in a pregnancy study.

The CDR3 sequence: CASSALDLTDTQYF. The CDR3 nucleotides read TGTGCCAGCTCAGCGCTAGACCTTACAGATACGCAGTATTTT. J is TRBJ2-3 and V is TRBV18, with unresolved D. The germline CDR1 and CDR2 sequences are KGHSH and LQKENI. The CDR3 totals 14 residues. Trimming took off 5 bases at V and 3 bases at J, with 12 bases between the two ends.

The V call is TRBV7-2, the J call TRBJ2-5; 12 bases match TRBD2. The CDR3 runs 15 residues. Losses at the gene ends were 4 bases for V and 5 bases for J; bases not matched to a gene: 5. CDR1 and CDR2 (germline): SGHTA, FQGNSA. The CDR3 DNA is TGTGCCAGCAGCTCGACTAGCGGGAGTGGGGAGACCCAGTACTTC. Amino acid sequence: CASSSTSGSGETQYF.

J is TRBJ1-3 and V is TRBV27; the match to TRBD1 covers 7 bases. Germline-derived CDR1 and CDR2 are MNHEY and SMNVEV (reference sequence). The V gene end was trimmed by 6 bases and the J gene end by 0 bases; junction bases not matched to a gene: 8. The CDR3 runs to 16 residues. In DNA form, the CDR3 reads TGTGCCAGCAGACCCTCCGGGACAGCCTCTGGAAACACCATATATTTT. Protein sequence: CASRPSGTASGNTIYF.

This chain uses TRBV29-1 with TRBJ2-7, with 8 bases that match TRBD1. Trimming at V came to 0 bases and at J to 3 bases, leaving 7 bases not matched to a gene. The CDR3 loop spans 15 amino acids. Germline CDR1 reads SQVTM; CDR2 reads ANQGSEA. CDR3 DNA: TGCAGCGTTGAAGAAGCCCAGACAGGGGACTACGAGCAGTACTTC. Encoded protein: CSVEEAQTGDYEQYF.

The genes are TRBV28 and TRBJ1-5; 8 positions agree with TRBD1. CDR1 is MDHEN and CDR2 is SYDVKM in the germline V gene. V shed 6 bases and J 5 bases; nucleotides not matched to a gene: 6. The CDR3 runs 14 residues. The CDR3 loop reads CASSLGQGYQPQHF. The CDR3 region has the DNA TGTGCCAGCAGCCTTGGACAGGGTTATCAGCCCCAGCATTTT.

CDR3 protein: CANQFGGFYTF. The CDR3 region has the DNA TGTGCCAACCAGTTCGGGGGGTTTTACACCTTC. The chain joins TRBV6-1 to TRBJ1-2, with a tentative D call TRBD1 (5 bases). Between the trimmed V and J ends, which lost 10 bases and 11 bases, there was a span of 17 bases. Germline CDR1 MNHNS, CDR2 SASEGT. This CDR3 contains 11 residues.

V is TRBV18 and J is TRBJ1-3, with a weak D call TRBD1 (6 bases). V shed 2 bases and J shed 0 bases, with 20 bases lying between them. The CDR3 is made up of 19 amino acids. Germline V gene data show CDR1 as KGHSH and CDR2 as LQKENI. The CDR3 sequence is CASSPTLVQGSHSGNTIYF. The CDR3 DNA reads TGTGCCAGCTCACCAACACTGGTACAGGGCTCCCACTCTGGAAACACCATATATTTT.

In its sample, this clone was seen once. V usage is TRBV2 and J usage is TRBJ2-5; possible D gene TRBD2, 6 bases. This CDR3 has 14 amino acids. V shed 8 bases and J shed 5 bases, with 18 bases lying between them. Germline assignment: CDR1 SNHLY and CDR2 FYNNEI. In DNA, the CDR3 is TGTGCCAGCGCAAGGAGGGGCACCCGGGAGACCCAGTACTTC. This translates into CASARRGTRETQYF.

This clone was seen a single time. The chain carries TRBV2 and TRBJ2-1, with D unclear. Trimming pared 4 bases from V and 7 bases from J, leaving 11 bases between. CDR1 and CDR2 from the germline V gene are SNHLY and FYNNEI. CDR3 length equals 13 residues. Here the CDR3 DNA reads TGTGCCAGCAGTGGGCTAGTAAGTAATGAGCAGTTCTTC. This translates into CASSGLVSNEQFF.

This clone was recorded a few times. The V and J genes are TRBV10-3 and TRBJ1-1, with D unresolved. The CDR3 sequence is 14 residues long. V lost 8 bases, J lost 1 base, and 14 bases lay in between. Germline values: CDR1 ENHRY, CDR2 SYGVKD. The CDR3 protein is CAIAPLSENTEAFF. Here the CDR3 DNA reads TGTGCCATCGCCCCTCTAAGTGAGAACACTGAAGCTTTCTTT.

J is TRBJ2-7 and V is TRBV27, with 10 positions matching TRBD2. Germline CDR1 and CDR2: MNHEY and SMNVEV (reference sequence). This CDR3 contains 17 residues. V shed 2 bases and J 2 bases; nucleotides not matched to a gene: 9. The CDR3 loop is CASSLKGAGGFPYEQYF. DNA of the CDR3: TGTGCCAGCAGTTTAAAAGGAGCGGGAGGGTTTCCCTACGAGCAGTACTTC.

The genes are TRBV7-2 and TRBJ2-1; TRBD1 matches at 8 bases. Germline V gene data show CDR1 as SGHTA and CDR2 as FQGNSA. The CDR3 totals 14 residues. With 5 bases clipped from V and 3 bases from J, the junction kept 3 bases outside the gene matches. The DNA of the CDR3 is TGTGCCAGCAGCACGGGACAGGTCTACAATGAGCAGTTCTTC. Its protein is CASSTGQVYNEQFF.

This sequence joins TRBV7-2 and TRBJ1-2; the D gene is possibly TRBD1 (6 bases). Germline CDR1 reads SGHTA; CDR2 reads FQGNSA. Trimming took off 5 bases at V and 7 bases at J, with 17 bases between the two ends. The CDR3 is made up of 14 amino acids. The CDR3 coding sequence is TGTGCCAGCAGCCTGGACAGTTCTAGGGGTGGCTACACCTTC. Its protein product is CASSLDSSRGGYTF.

The V and J genes are TRBV6-5 and TRBJ1-2; TRBD1 aligns across 10 bases. Germline V gives CDR1 MNHEY, CDR2 SVGAGI. Germline trimming cut 0 bases from V and 6 bases from J; bases unmatched to any gene: 4. The CDR3 totals 15 residues. The CDR3 is CASSYSGTGANGYTF. CDR3 nucleotides: TGTGCCAGCAGTTACTCCGGGACAGGGGCGAATGGCTACACCTTC.

The chain links TRBV6-1 to TRBJ2-3, with 9 bases lining up with TRBD2. With V trimmed by 2 bases and J by 2 bases, 5 bases remained unmatched. CDR1 and CDR2 (germline): MNHNS, SASEGT. The CDR3 is 16 amino acids. The CDR3 spells CASSELLAGNTDTQYF. CDR3 bases: TGTGCCAGCAGTGAACTACTAGCGGGTAACACAGATACGCAGTATTTT.

The rearrangement joins TRBV6-4 to TRBJ2-1; a possible D gene is TRBD2 (5 bases). The germline gives CDR1 MRHNA, CDR2 SNTAGT. CDR3 length: 16 amino acids. Deletions cut 0 bases from V and 7 bases from J, with 16 bases between. CDR3: CASSDSTFGGPNEQFF. The CDR3 nucleotides are TGTGCCAGCAGTGACTCGACTTTCGGAGGCCCTAATGAGCAGTTCTTC.

This clone has a handful of counts. The genes are TRBV4-1 and TRBJ2-2, with 8 bases identical to TRBD1. The CDR3 loop spans 18 amino acids. Germline values: CDR1 MGHRA, CDR2 YSYEKL. After removal of 0 bases from V and 0 bases from J, the junction contained 6 bases not matched to a gene. The CDR3 loop reads CASSQEVQGAANTGELFF. CDR3 sequence (DNA): TGCGCCAGCAGCCAAGAAGTGCAGGGGGCTGCGAACACCGGGGAGCTGTTTTTT.

This chain uses TRBV6-5 with TRBJ2-5, with 10 nucleotides matching TRBD2. Germline CDR1 reads MNHEY; CDR2 reads SVGAGI. There are 16 residues in the CDR3. Germline trimming cut 0 bases from V and 5 bases from J; bases unmatched to any gene: 6. The CDR3 spells CASSYSPLAGVETQYF. DNA of the CDR3: TGTGCCAGCAGTTACTCTCCCCTAGCGGGAGTCGAGACCCAGTACTTC.

This chain links TRBV4-3 with TRBJ2-7; 8 bases are shared with TRBD2. The CDR3 runs 16 residues. The germline CDR1 and CDR2 sequences are LGHNA and YSLEER. V shed 0 bases and J 1 base; nucleotides not matched to a gene: 5. The CDR3 protein is CASSQDWSGSSYEQYF. The CDR3 DNA is TGCGCCAGCAGCCAAGACTGGAGCGGGAGTTCCTACGAGCAGTACTTC.

V and J are TRBV5-1 and TRBJ1-2; 10 bases fit TRBD1. In germline, CDR1 is SGHRS, CDR2 YFSETQ. V lost 2 bases and J lost 8; bases outside the gene matches: 6. The CDR3 contains 14 residues. The CDR3 reads CASSFPTGGAGYTF. In DNA, the CDR3 is TGCGCCAGCAGCTTCCCGACAGGGGGCGCAGGCTACACCTTC. Full variable domain (outside the CDR3, taken from reference TRBV5-1 and TRBJ1-2): KAGVTQTPRYLIKTRGQQVTLSCSPISGHRSVSWYQQTPGQGLQFLFEYFSETQRNKGNFPGRFSGRQFSNSRSEMNVSTLELGDSALYLCASSFPTGGAGYTFGSGTRLTVV.

The chain is built from TRBV6-6 and TRBJ1-1; weak D call: TRBD1 (5 bases). CDR1 MNHNY and CDR2 SVGAGI come from the germline V gene (reference sequence). V dropped 5 bases and J dropped 7 bases, with 17 bases sitting between them. The CDR3 length is 14 residues. CDR3 region: CASSPPPYRSEAFF. The CDR3 DNA follows: TGTGCCAGCAGTCCACCTCCGTACAGGAGTGAAGCTTTCTTT.

The chain has TRBV7-3 and TRBJ2-2, with TRBD2 matching 14 bases. Germline assignment: CDR1 SGHTA and CDR2 FQGTGA. The CDR3 runs 19 residues. The ends lost 4 bases at V and 4 bases at J; junction bases unmatched: 11. DNA of the CDR3: TGTGCCAGCAGCTCGTCGGGACTAGCGGGAGTAAGTGGCACCGGGGAGCTGTTTTTT. Its protein product is CASSSSGLAGVSGTGELFF.

In DNA, the CDR3 is TGTGCCAGCAGCTTAGGGACAGAAAGAGATACGCAGTATTTT. Residues: CASSLGTERDTQYF. V gene TRBV11-2 combines with J gene TRBJ2-3; tentative D call: TRBD1 (6 bases). Germline lookup yields CDR1 SGHAT and CDR2 FQNNGV. There are 14 residues in the CDR3. Trimming took 1 base from V and 5 from J, leaving 10 bases between them.